A selection of T cell receptor beta chains follows, all from one sample in a study of shared clonotypes between healthy human individuals. Assay used: immunoSEQ multiplex PCR; TCRdb lists only in-frame clones, some missing. This table has roughly 2.6 million clones, over 85% appearing once. The source material was naive CD4+ T cells sorted from blood. The source is a man younger than 35 in good health. The conserved cysteine and the conserved F or W are not part of the CDR3 here. The order of the fields is J gene, V gene, CDR3 protein.

J gene: TRBJ2-7
V gene: TRBV2
CDR3 protein: ASSKSRYEQY

J gene: TRBJ2-1
V gene: TRBV5-6
CDR3 protein: ASSYPTSGRTSSYNEQF

J gene: TRBJ1-5
V gene: TRBV2
CDR3 protein: ASSEGSNQPQH

J gene: TRBJ2-1
V gene: TRBV7-3
CDR3 protein: ASSGRTSGLVSYNEQF

J gene: TRBJ1-2
V gene: TRBV7-9
CDR3 protein: ASSPQFSHYGYT

J gene: TRBJ2-7
V gene: TRBV10-3
CDR3 protein: AISARTGNNEQY

J gene: TRBJ2-5
V gene: TRBV27
CDR3 protein: ASNHQVRDRDLGQETQY

J gene: TRBJ2-2
V gene: TRBV19
CDR3 protein: AIADRGDTGELF

J gene: TRBJ2-1
V gene: TRBV5-1
CDR3 protein: ASSFGLAGLNEQF

J gene: TRBJ1-5
V gene: TRBV7-9
CDR3 protein: ASSLVGEDQH

J gene: TRBJ2-1
V gene: TRBV11-2
CDR3 protein: ASRGGRLPYNEQF

J gene: TRBJ1-1
V gene: TRBV7-2
CDR3 protein: ASSLDQVVRGAF

J gene: TRBJ2-1
V gene: TRBV30
CDR3 protein: AWSPGPVRNEQF

J gene: TRBJ1-2
V gene: TRBV6-4
CDR3 protein: ASSAEPKGTGLDGYT

J gene: TRBJ1-1
V gene: TRBV6-5
CDR3 protein: ASSYSTSNTEAF

J gene: TRBJ2-1
V gene: TRBV23-1
CDR3 protein: ASSVPHAGPLPNEQF

J gene: TRBJ1-1
V gene: TRBV9
CDR3 protein: ASSAQERMNTEAF

J gene: TRBJ1-6
V gene: TRBV6-1
CDR3 protein: ASRFEGGGSPLH

J gene: TRBJ2-3
V gene: TRBV6-4
CDR3 protein: ASSGPGDTQY

J gene: TRBJ1-4
V gene: TRBV6-6
CDR3 protein: ASRKTAEHWEKLF

J gene: TRBJ2-7
V gene: TRBV27
CDR3 protein: ASSLENWEGRD

J gene: TRBJ1-1
V gene: TRBV30
CDR3 protein: AWSGQPNTEAF

J gene: TRBJ2-2
V gene: TRBV14
CDR3 protein: ASSRREHGELF

J gene: TRBJ2-7
V gene: TRBV6-4
CDR3 protein: ASSDCFRTPFYEQY

J gene: TRBJ1-4
V gene: TRBV7-2
CDR3 protein: ASSVGNANEKLF

J gene: TRBJ2-1
V gene: TRBV5-6
CDR3 protein: ASSLGVIVRGTGFNEQF

J gene: TRBJ1-6
V gene: TRBV19
CDR3 protein: ASSITAGSPLH

J gene: TRBJ1-1
V gene: TRBV21-1
CDR3 protein: ASTQGGSSTEAF

J gene: TRBJ2-7
V gene: TRBV18
CDR3 protein: ASSPPGQGGLYEQY

J gene: TRBJ2-7
V gene: TRBV4-3
CDR3 protein: ASSQGTSGVYEQY

J gene: TRBJ2-2
V gene: TRBV30
CDR3 protein: AWSEVTGELF

J gene: TRBJ2-5
V gene: TRBV4-1
CDR3 protein: ASSQVREPGRETQY

J gene: TRBJ2-2
V gene: TRBV11-2
CDR3 protein: ASSLVGGFTGELF

J gene: TRBJ1-5
V gene: TRBV7-9
CDR3 protein: ASSSTTSLNQPQH

J gene: TRBJ2-7
V gene: TRBV5-4
CDR3 protein: ASSTAAGFKNEQY

J gene: TRBJ1-1
V gene: TRBV4-1
CDR3 protein: ASSQTGGDMNTEAF

J gene: TRBJ1-1
V gene: TRBV20-1
CDR3 protein: SARGSEAF

J gene: TRBJ1-1
V gene: TRBV19
CDR3 protein: ASRDGTANTEAF

J gene: TRBJ2-3
V gene: TRBV10-3
CDR3 protein: AISGQGATDTQY

J gene: TRBJ2-7
V gene: TRBV4-3
CDR3 protein: ASSQDWRTPGLAGESSYEQY

J gene: TRBJ1-1
V gene: TRBV27
CDR3 protein: ASSLSRNTEAF

J gene: TRBJ2-1
V gene: TRBV5-6
CDR3 protein: ASSSKGTISYNEQF